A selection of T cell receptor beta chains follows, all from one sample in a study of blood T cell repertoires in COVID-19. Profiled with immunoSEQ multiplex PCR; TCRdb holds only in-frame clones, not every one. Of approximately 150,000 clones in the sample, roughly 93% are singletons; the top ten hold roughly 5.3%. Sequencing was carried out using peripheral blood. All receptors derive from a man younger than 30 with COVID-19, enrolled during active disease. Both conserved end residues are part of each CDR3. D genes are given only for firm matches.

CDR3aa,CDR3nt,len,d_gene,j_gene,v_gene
CASSRPSGGQETQYF,TGTGCCAGCAGCAGACCATCGGGGGGCCAAGAGACCCAGTACTTC,15,TRBD2,TRBJ2-5,TRBV28
CASSPRRNILITDTQYF,TGTGCCAGCAGCCCGAGGAGGAACATTCTCATCACAGATACGCAGTATTTT,17,.,TRBJ2-3,TRBV28
CASSATGTEYEQYF,TGTGCCAGCAGTGCTACCGGGACAGAGTACGAGCAGTACTTC,14,TRBD1,TRBJ2-7,TRBV27
CASSVGRVSGYTF,TGTGCCAGCAGCGTTGGCAGGGTCTCCGGCTACACCTTC,13,.,TRBJ1-2,TRBV9
CASTRGQDNSPLHF,TGTGCCAGCACCCGGGGACAAGATAATTCACCCCTCCACTTT,14,.,TRBJ1-6,TRBV6-5
CASSLYGSRNEQFF,TGTGCCAGCAGCTTATACGGGAGTAGGAATGAGCAGTTCTTC,14,.,TRBJ2-1,TRBV13
CASSIQVGAGELHSSYNEQFF,TGTGCCAGTAGTATACAGGTAGGGGCGGGGGAGCTACACAGCTCCTACAATGAGCAGTTCTTC,21,TRBD2,TRBJ2-1,TRBV19
CASSQVIRGRELFF,TGTGCCAGCAGCCAAGTAATAAGGGGGAGGGAGCTGTTTTTT,14,.,TRBJ2-2,TRBV3-1/TRBV3-2
CASRPTGQGREQYF,TGTGCCAGCAGGCCCACGGGACAGGGACGCGAGCAGTACTTC,14,TRBD1,TRBJ2-7,TRBV6-5
CASSLGRDYGYTF,TGTGCCAGCAGCTTGGGGAGGGACTATGGCTACACCTTC,13,.,TRBJ1-2,TRBV5-6
CASSYLRGLNLAETQYF,TGTGCCAGCAGCTACCTTAGAGGTCTCAACCTCGCAGAGACCCAGTACTTC,17,.,TRBJ2-5,TRBV28
CASSSDRNTGELFF,TGTGCCAGCAGCTCCGACAGGAACACCGGGGAGCTGTTTTTT,14,.,TRBJ2-2,TRBV7-2
CASSQGHLNQPQHF,TGTGCCAGCAGCCAAGGACACCTCAATCAGCCCCAGCATTTT,14,.,TRBJ1-5,TRBV9
CASSPLWGGYGYTF,TGTGCCAGCAGCCCATTATGGGGGGGCTATGGCTACACCTTC,14,.,TRBJ1-2,TRBV28